Listed here are 28 T cell receptor beta chains from one sample, sequenced in a study of T-cell memory formation after mild COVID-19. One entry per CDR3 protein, called by TCRdb with MiXCR from the 5' RACE reads. The sample consists of approximately 300,000 distinct CDR3 sequences, approximately 15% of them appearing once. The sequencing sample was made of PBMCs or a T cell subset sorted from them (not recorded which). The receptors come from a young man who had mild COVID-19 (a few samples of this study predate the infection). Cell type and time point are not known.

This clonotype is medium-sized within its sample. The genes are TRBV6-4 and TRBJ2-1, with 9 bases matching TRBD2. CDR1 is MRHNA and CDR2 is SNTAGT in the germline V gene. The CDR3 extends over 15 amino acids. Germline trimming cut 3 bases from V and 0 bases from J; bases unmatched to any gene: 0. CDR3 amino acids: CASSEAGGSYNEQFF. In DNA, the CDR3 is TGTGCCAGCAGTGAAGCGGGGGGCTCCTACAATGAGCAGTTCTTC.

This clonotype came up a few times. The chain has TRBV2 and TRBJ2-3; possibly TRBD2 for D (5 bases). Germline CDR1 reads SNHLY; CDR2 reads FYNNEI. Trimming shortened V by 5 bases and J by 1 base, and 13 bases separated the two germline ends. This CDR3 has 15 residues. CDR3 bases: TGTGCCAGCAGTCCCGTCGGACTTGGCACAGATACGCAGTATTTT. It codes for CASSPVGLGTDTQYF.

J is TRBJ2-1 and V is TRBV2, with 9 bases that match TRBD1. CDR3 length equals 14 residues. CDR1 and CDR2 from the germline V gene are SNHLY and FYNNEI. V lost 7 bases, J lost 4 bases, and 5 bases stayed unmatched. The CDR3 is CASIRDRDYNEQFF. The CDR3 DNA sequence: TGTGCCAGCATCCGGGACAGGGATTACAATGAGCAGTTCTTC.

J is TRBJ2-5 and V is TRBV6-5; D remains ambiguous. The CDR3 length is 14 residues. Germline CDR1 MNHEY, CDR2 SVGAGI. V was pared by 2 bases and J by 5 bases, with 12 bases between. CDR3 residues: CASSYGPSGETQYF. The DNA for the CDR3 is TGTGCCAGCAGTTACGGCCCAAGTGGGGAGACCCAGTACTTC.

The chain links TRBV7-9 to TRBJ1-3; D unresolved. Trimming removed 2 bases from V and 0 bases from J, with 8 bases in between. Germline V gene lookup returns CDR1 SEHNR and CDR2 FQNEAQ (reference sequence). The CDR3 extends over 15 amino acids. The CDR3 sequence is CASSLLTNSGNTIYF. The CDR3 DNA reads as TGTGCCAGCAGCTTATTGACAAACTCTGGAAACACCATATATTTT.

This clonotype was seen only a few times. The chain is built from TRBV5-1 and TRBJ1-6, with D possibly matching TRBD1 (6 bases). Trimming stripped 0 bases from V and 7 bases from J, with 11 bases between. Germline V gene sequence: CDR1 SGHRS, CDR2 YFSETQ. CDR3 size: 15 residues. CDR3 sequence: CASSLAGQWNSPLHF. The CDR3 DNA sequence: TGCGCCAGCAGCTTGGCCGGACAGTGGAATTCACCCCTCCACTTT.

This chain joins TRBV28 and TRBJ1-1, with D possibly matching TRBD1 (5 bases). Trimming removed 7 bases from V and 6 bases from J, with 21 bases in between. The CDR3 has 15 amino acids. In germline, CDR1 is MDHEN, CDR2 SYDVKM. This chain's CDR3 is CASTPSGFLLAEAFF. CDR3 coding DNA: TGTGCCAGCACACCCTCAGGGTTTTTGTTGGCTGAAGCTTTCTTT.

This rearrangement joins TRBV20-1 to TRBJ2-3, with 8 bases fitting TRBD1. Per the germline V gene, CDR1 is DFQATT and CDR2 is SNEGSKA (reference sequence). With 3 bases clipped from V and 2 bases from J, the junction kept 4 bases outside the gene matches. The CDR3 is made up of 14 amino acids. The chain's CDR3 is CSARDRVYTDTQYF. The DNA for the CDR3 is TGCAGTGCTAGGGACAGGGTGTACACAGATACGCAGTATTTT.

This clonotype has just a few counts. The chain joins TRBV29-1 to TRBJ2-7, with D possibly called TRBD1 or TRBD2 (6 bases each). The V gene lost 5 bases and the J gene lost 1 base, with 12 bases spanning the gap. Germline V lookup: CDR1 SQVTM, CDR2 ANQGSEA. The CDR3 is 13 residues long. CDR3 in DNA: TGCAGCGTTAGACGGGGGCTATCCTACGAGCAGTACTTC. This codes for CSVRRGLSYEQYF.

This clonotype was observed a few times. The rearrangement uses TRBV5-1 and TRBJ2-2; D is perhaps TRBD1 (6 bases). Germline V gene lookup returns CDR1 SGHRS and CDR2 YFSETQ. V shed 0 bases and J shed 6 bases, with 9 bases lying between them. The CDR3 length is 14 residues. In nucleotides, the CDR3 is TGCGCCAGCAGCTTGGACAGGGCGGCCGGGGAGCTGTTTTTT. It yields the protein CASSLDRAAGELFF. Combining the CDR3 with reference TRBV5-1 and TRBJ2-2 gives the whole variable domain KAGVTQTPRYLIKTRGQQVTLSCSPISGHRSVSWYQQTPGQGLQFLFEYFSETQRNKGNFPGRFSGRQFSNSRSEMNVSTLELGDSALYLCASSLDRAAGELFFGEGSRLTVL.

The chain joins TRBV5-1 to TRBJ2-3, with D perhaps matching TRBD2 (6 bases). V was clipped by 2 bases and J by 2 bases, with 15 bases between them. The CDR3 spans 16 residues. Per germline, CDR1 SGHRS and CDR2 YFSETQ. CDR3 nucleotides: TGCGCCAGCAGCTTAAGGCACGGGGGAAACACAGATACGCAGTATTTT. It translates to CASSLRHGGNTDTQYF.

This CDR3 is CASSELGQRNTEAFF. In DNA form, the CDR3 reads TGTGCCAGCAGTGAATTGGGGCAGCGGAACACTGAAGCTTTCTTT. The chain recombines TRBV25-1 with TRBJ1-1, with D tentatively TRBD1 (5 bases). V gave up 1 base and J gave up 1 base, with 10 bases separating them. Germline CDR1 is MGHDK and CDR2 is SYGVNS. The CDR3 extends over 15 amino acids.

This clonotype has a handful of counts. The genes are TRBV12-3 or TRBV12-4 and TRBJ1-5; D perhaps matches TRBD1 (5 bases). With 5 bases removed from V and 9 bases from J, the gap between germline ends came to 11 bases. The CDR3 length is 12 residues. This CDR3 is CASSLLQGPQHF. In nucleotides, the CDR3 is TGTGCCAGCAGTCTTCTGCAGGGGCCCCAGCATTTT.

This clonotype was seen many times. The genes are TRBV5-1 and TRBJ1-2; 9 nucleotides match TRBD1. The V gene end was trimmed by 4 bases and the J gene end by 3 bases; junction bases not matched to a gene: 1. Germline CDR1 SGHRS, CDR2 YFSETQ. CDR3 length: 13 residues. The chain's CDR3 is CASSRTGDYGYTF. CDR3 sequence (DNA): TGCGCCAGCAGCCGGACAGGGGACTATGGCTACACCTTC. The full variable domain, rest sourced from reference TRBV5-1 and TRBJ1-2, is KAGVTQTPRYLIKTRGQQVTLSCSPISGHRSVSWYQQTPGQGLQFLFEYFSETQRNKGNFPGRFSGRQFSNSRSEMNVSTLELGDSALYLCASSRTGDYGYTFGSGTRLTVV.

The V call is TRBV12-3 or TRBV12-4, the J call TRBJ2-7; TRBD2 aligns across 9 bases. J was trimmed by 1 base and V by 7 bases; bases with no gene match: 8. CDR3 length equals 15 residues. In DNA, the CDR3 is TGTGCCAGCACCCTACAAGCGGGGGGATCCTACGAGCAGTACTTC. The encoded protein is CASTLQAGGSYEQYF.

The chain has TRBV29-1 and TRBJ2-7; D perhaps matches TRBD2 (5 bases). With 5 bases removed from V and 5 bases from J, the gap between germline ends came to 16 bases. Germline V lookup: CDR1 SQVTM, CDR2 ANQGSEA. The CDR3 covers 13 residues. DNA of the CDR3: TGCAGCGTTAGGCGGGCACGTGGAAACGAGCAGTACTTC. Protein: CSVRRARGNEQYF.

The sample holds many counts of this clonotype. This rearrangement joins TRBV19 to TRBJ2-2; the D gene is possibly TRBD1 (6 bases). The V end was cut by 6 bases, the J end by 5 bases, with 10 bases between. Germline V lookup: CDR1 LNHDA, CDR2 SQIVND (reference sequence). The CDR3 contains 13 residues. DNA for the CDR3: TGTGCCAGTAGGTCAGGGGCGACCGGGGAGCTGTTTTTT. It is translated as CASRSGATGELFF.

The chain couples TRBV5-1 to TRBJ1-1, with 7 bases fitting TRBD1. In germline, CDR1 is SGHRS, CDR2 YFSETQ. V gave up 3 bases and J gave up 5 bases; unmatched junction bases: 7. This CDR3 has 14 amino acids. The CDR3 reads CASSYDRALTEAFF. DNA of the CDR3: TGCGCCAGCAGCTATGACAGGGCCCTAACTGAAGCTTTCTTT.

V usage is TRBV5-6 and J usage is TRBJ2-3; D is perhaps TRBD1 or TRBD2 (5 bases each). Germline V lookup: CDR1 SGHDT, CDR2 YYEEEE. V shed 3 bases and J shed 4 bases, with 15 bases lying between them. The CDR3 consists of 15 residues. The CDR3: CASSSGTLRPDTQYF. The CDR3 DNA reads TGTGCCAGCAGCTCTGGGACCCTTCGGCCAGATACGCAGTATTTT.

In this sample, this clonotype turned up many times. The V gene is TRBV18, the J gene TRBJ1-3; D is undetermined. V was cut by 2 bases and J by 2 bases, with 7 bases left in between. This CDR3 has 14 residues. Germline V gene lookup returns CDR1 KGHSH and CDR2 LQKENI. The CDR3: CASSPTGTGNTIYF. DNA for the CDR3: TGTGCCAGCTCACCAACCGGGACTGGAAACACCATATATTTT.

This clonotype was seen many times. This chain connects TRBV20-1 to TRBJ2-3, with TRBD2 matching over 9 bases. Germline trimming cut 5 bases from V and 5 bases from J; bases unmatched to any gene: 11. CDR3 length equals 15 residues. Germline V lookup: CDR1 DFQATT, CDR2 SNEGSKA (reference sequence). The CDR3 bases are TGCAGTGCTCGGGTGGCGGGGGGGCTTGTAGATACGCAGTATTTT. It codes for CSARVAGGLVDTQYF.

This clonotype was picked up many times. The chain uses TRBV5-1 and TRBJ2-5; a weak D match, TRBD1 (7 bases). The V end was cut by 0 bases, the J end by 5 bases, with 17 bases between. In germline, CDR1 is SGHRS, CDR2 YFSETQ. The CDR3 sequence is 16 residues long. The CDR3 DNA reads TGCGCCAGCAGCTTGGGGAGGGGGCTCCTCGCGGAGACCCAGTACTTC. Its translation is CASSLGRGLLAETQYF.

The CDR3 protein is CASSRTSGGASTDTQYF. The CDR3 DNA reads TGTGCCAGCAGCCGGACTAGCGGGGGGGCTAGCACAGATACGCAGTATTTT. The chain has TRBV7-9 and TRBJ2-3; 15 bases align to TRBD2. J gave up 0 bases and V 5 bases, and 3 bases lay outside the gene matches. The germline V gene encodes CDR1 SEHNR and CDR2 FQNEAQ (reference sequence). The CDR3 runs 17 residues.

This clonotype has a handful of counts. J is TRBJ1-4 and V is TRBV12-3 or TRBV12-4; TRBD1 might be the D (5 bases). This CDR3 is 17 amino acids long. Between the trimmed V and J ends, which lost 6 bases and 7 bases, there was a span of 24 bases. The CDR3 DNA follows: TGTGCCAGCAGCCTGGGATCGCAGGGCTTCTTGGCTGAAAAACTGTTTTTT. Translation: CASSLGSQGFLAEKLFF.

This clonotype has more than one count but fewer than ten. The chain is built from TRBV7-2 and TRBJ2-1; TRBD2 matches at 8 bases. This CDR3 is built from 15 residues. The V segment lost 1 base and the J segment 8 bases; nucleotides outside the gene matches: 7. The germline V gene encodes CDR1 SGHTA and CDR2 FQGNSA. CDR3 sequence (DNA): TGTGCCAGCAGCTTAGTAACTAGCGGTTGGGATGAGCAGTTCTTC. Its protein product is CASSLVTSGWDEQFF.

This clonotype was seen repeatedly, ten times or more. This chain joins TRBV12-3 or TRBV12-4 and TRBJ2-2; TRBD1 matches 7 bases. The ends lost 5 bases at V and 0 bases at J; junction bases unmatched: 3. The CDR3 sequence is 15 residues long. The DNA for the CDR3 is TGTGCCAGCAGTCGCCAGGGGGCGAACACCGGGGAGCTGTTTTTT. The encoded protein is CASSRQGANTGELFF.

CDR3 nucleotides: TGTGCCAGCGGAGGGGGCAGGGGAAACACCATATATTTT. It specifies CASGGGRGNTIYF. The rearrangement links TRBV12-3 or TRBV12-4 to TRBJ1-3, with 7 bases lining up with TRBD1. The ends lost 8 bases at V and 4 bases at J; junction bases unmatched: 5. This CDR3 contains 13 residues.

This clonotype was recorded a few times. V gene TRBV7-6 combines with J gene TRBJ1-4; 7 bases match TRBD1. Losses at the gene ends were 5 bases for V and 8 bases for J; bases not matched to a gene: 8. CDR1 is SGHVS and CDR2 is FNYEAQ in the germline V gene. The CDR3 is made up of 14 amino acids. The CDR3, as DNA: TGTGCCAGCAGCCCTCCGACAGGGAAGGAAAAACTGTTTTTT. This translates into CASSPPTGKEKLFF.